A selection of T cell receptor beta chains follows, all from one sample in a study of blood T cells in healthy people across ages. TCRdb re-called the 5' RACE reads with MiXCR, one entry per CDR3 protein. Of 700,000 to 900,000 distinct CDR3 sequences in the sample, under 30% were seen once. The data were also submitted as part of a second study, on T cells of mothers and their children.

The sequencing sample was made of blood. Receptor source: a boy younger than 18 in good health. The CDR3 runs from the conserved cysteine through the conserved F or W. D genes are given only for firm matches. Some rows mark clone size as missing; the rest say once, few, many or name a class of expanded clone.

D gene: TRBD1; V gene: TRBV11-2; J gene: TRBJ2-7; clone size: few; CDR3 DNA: TGTGCCAGCAGCTTAGTTGGAGGGACAGGGTCGTACGAGCAGTACTTC; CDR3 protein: CASSLVGGTGSYEQYF
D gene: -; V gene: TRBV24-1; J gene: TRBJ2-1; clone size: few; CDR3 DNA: TGTGCCACCAGTGAACGCGGGACCAGGAGCATCGATGAGCAGTTCTTC; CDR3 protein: CATSERGTRSIDEQFF
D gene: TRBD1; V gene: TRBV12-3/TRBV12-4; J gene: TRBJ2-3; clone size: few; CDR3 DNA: TGTGCCAGCAGCGCGGACAGGAACACAGATACGCAGTATTTT; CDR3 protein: CASSADRNTDTQYF
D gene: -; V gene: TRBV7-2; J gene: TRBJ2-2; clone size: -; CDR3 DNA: TGTGCCAGCATCCTGACAGCTGTGAACACCGGGGAGCTGTTTTTT; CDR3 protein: CASILTAVNTGELFF
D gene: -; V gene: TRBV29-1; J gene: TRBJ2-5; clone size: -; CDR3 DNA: TGCAGCGTTGAAGGGGCCAGGATGCAAGAGACCCAGTACTTC; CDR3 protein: CSVEGARMQETQYF
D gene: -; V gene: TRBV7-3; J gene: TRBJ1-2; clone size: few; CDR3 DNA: TGTGCCAGCAGCGCTGGGGGGCCAATTAAAAACTTC; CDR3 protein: CASSAGGPIKNF
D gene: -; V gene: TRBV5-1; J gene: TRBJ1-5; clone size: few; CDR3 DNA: TGCGCCAGCAGCCAACAGGGAGGGAGCAATCAGCCCCAGCATTTT; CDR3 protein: CASSQQGGSNQPQHF
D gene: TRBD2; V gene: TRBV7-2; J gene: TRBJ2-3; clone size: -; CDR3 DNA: TGTGCCAGCAGCTTAGTTAGCGGGGGGGCGTCAGATACGCAGTATTTT; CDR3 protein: CASSLVSGGASDTQYF
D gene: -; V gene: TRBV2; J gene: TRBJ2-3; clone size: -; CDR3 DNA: TGTGCCAGCAGTGAAGAGGGCGGGGGCGGAGATACGCAGTATTTT; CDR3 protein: CASSEEGGGGDTQYF
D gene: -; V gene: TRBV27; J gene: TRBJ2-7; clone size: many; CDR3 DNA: TGTGCCAGCAGTTCGAACAGGGATAGCTACGAGCAGTACTTC; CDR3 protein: CASSSNRDSYEQYF
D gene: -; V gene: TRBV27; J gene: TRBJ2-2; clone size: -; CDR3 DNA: TGTGCCAGCAGTTCTGACTGGAAGCAGAGCACCGGGGAGCTGTTTTTT; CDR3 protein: CASSSDWKQSTGELFF
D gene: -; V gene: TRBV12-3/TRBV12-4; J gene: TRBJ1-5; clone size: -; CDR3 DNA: TGTGCCAGCAGTTTAGGCGCGGCGGGTCAGCCCCAGCATTTT; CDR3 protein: CASSLGAAGQPQHF
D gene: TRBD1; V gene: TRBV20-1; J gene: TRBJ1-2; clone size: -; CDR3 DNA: TGCAGTGCTAGAGCAGTCGGACAGGGGAATGGCTACACCTTC; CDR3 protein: CSARAVGQGNGYTF
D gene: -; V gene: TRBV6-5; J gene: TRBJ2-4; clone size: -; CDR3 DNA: TGTGCCAGCAGCAAGGAAGGCACAGGCGCCAGGGGCATTCAGTACTTC; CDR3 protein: CASSKEGTGARGIQYF
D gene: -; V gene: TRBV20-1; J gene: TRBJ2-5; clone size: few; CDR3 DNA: TGCAGTGCTCAACCCGACGCTTACCAAGAGACCCAGTACTTC; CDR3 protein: CSAQPDAYQETQYF
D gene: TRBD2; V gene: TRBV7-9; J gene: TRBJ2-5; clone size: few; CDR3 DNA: TGTGCCAGCAGCCAGGCGGGGGTCTACCAAGAGACCCAGTACTTC; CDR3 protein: CASSQAGVYQETQYF
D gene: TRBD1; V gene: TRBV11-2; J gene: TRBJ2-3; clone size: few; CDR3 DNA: TGTGCCAGCAGCCTCAGACAGGGCGCCACAGATACGCAGTATTTT; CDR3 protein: CASSLRQGATDTQYF
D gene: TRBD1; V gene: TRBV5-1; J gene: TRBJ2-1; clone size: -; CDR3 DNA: TGCGCCAGCAGCTGGGCTACAGGGGCCTCCTACAATGAGCAGTTCTTC; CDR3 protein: CASSWATGASYNEQFF
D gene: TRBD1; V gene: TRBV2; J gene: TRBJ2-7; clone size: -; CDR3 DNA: TGTGCCAGAGGTAGGGACAGAACCTACGAGCAGTACTTC; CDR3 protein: CARGRDRTYEQYF
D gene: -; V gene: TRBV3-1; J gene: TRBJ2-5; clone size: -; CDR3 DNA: TGTGCCAGCAGTCAACCCGCAGGGGTACAAGAGACCCAGTACTTC; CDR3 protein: CASSQPAGVQETQYF
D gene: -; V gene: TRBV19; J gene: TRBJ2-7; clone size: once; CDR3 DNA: TGTGCCAGTAGAAGCGCCGGGGGCCACTCCTACGAGCAGTACTTC; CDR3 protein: CASRSAGGHSYEQYF
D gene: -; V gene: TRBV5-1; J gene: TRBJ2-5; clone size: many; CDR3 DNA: TGCGCCAGCAGCTTGGATGGGGTACGAGAGACCCAGTACTTC; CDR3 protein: CASSLDGVRETQYF
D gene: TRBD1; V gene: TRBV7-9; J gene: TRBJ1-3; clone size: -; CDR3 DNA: TGTGCCAGCAGCTCACAGGGGCAACCTGGAAACACCATATATTTT; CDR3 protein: CASSSQGQPGNTIYF
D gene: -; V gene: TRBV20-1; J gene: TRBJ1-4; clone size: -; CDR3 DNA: TGCAGTGCTAGAGATCAGGGGCTAGGAGAAAAACTGTTTTTT; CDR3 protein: CSARDQGLGEKLFF
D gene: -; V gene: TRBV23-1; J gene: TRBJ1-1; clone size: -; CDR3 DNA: TGCGCCAGCAGTCAATATGGGGGATGGACTGAAGCTTTCTTT; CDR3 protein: CASSQYGGWTEAFF
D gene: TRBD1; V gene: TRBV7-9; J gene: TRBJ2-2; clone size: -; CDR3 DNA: TGTGCCAGCAGCCAGGCCGGGACAGGGCACACCGGGGAGCTGTTTTTT; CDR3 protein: CASSQAGTGHTGELFF
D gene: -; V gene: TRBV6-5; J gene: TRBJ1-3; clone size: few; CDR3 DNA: TGTGCCAGCAGTTACAGGGAAACTCCTGGAAACACCATATATTTT; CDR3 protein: CASSYRETPGNTIYF
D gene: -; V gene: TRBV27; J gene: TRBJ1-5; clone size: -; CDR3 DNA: TGTGCCAGCAGTTTTATTCCCAATCAGCCCCAGCATTTT; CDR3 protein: CASSFIPNQPQHF
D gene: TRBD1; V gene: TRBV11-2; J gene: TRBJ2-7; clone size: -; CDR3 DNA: TGTGCCAGCAGCCCCGACAGGGCGAGAGAGCAGTACTTC; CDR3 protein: CASSPDRAREQYF
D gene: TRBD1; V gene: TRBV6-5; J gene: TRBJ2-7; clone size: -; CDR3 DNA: TGTGCCAGCAGTTACTCCGACAGGGATCTCTACGAGCAGTACTTC; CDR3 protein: CASSYSDRDLYEQYF
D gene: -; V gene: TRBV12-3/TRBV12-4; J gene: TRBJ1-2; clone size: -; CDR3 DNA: TGTGCCAGCACTGGGGGAACCGGAGCTAACTATGGCTACACCTTC; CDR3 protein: CASTGGTGANYGYTF